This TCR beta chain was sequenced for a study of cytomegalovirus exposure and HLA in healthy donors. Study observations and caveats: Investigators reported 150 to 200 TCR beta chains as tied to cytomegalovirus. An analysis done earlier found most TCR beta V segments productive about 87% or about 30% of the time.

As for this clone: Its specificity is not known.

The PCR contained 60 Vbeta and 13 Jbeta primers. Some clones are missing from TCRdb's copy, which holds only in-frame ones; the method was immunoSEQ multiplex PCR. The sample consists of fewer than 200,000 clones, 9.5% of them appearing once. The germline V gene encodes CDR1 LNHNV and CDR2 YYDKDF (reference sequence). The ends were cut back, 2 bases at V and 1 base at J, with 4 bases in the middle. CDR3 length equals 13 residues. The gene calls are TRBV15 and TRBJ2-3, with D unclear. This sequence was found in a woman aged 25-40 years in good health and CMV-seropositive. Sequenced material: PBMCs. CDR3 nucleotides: TGTGCCACCAGCAGACAGGGCACAGATACGCAGTATTTT. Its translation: CATSRQGTDTQYF.